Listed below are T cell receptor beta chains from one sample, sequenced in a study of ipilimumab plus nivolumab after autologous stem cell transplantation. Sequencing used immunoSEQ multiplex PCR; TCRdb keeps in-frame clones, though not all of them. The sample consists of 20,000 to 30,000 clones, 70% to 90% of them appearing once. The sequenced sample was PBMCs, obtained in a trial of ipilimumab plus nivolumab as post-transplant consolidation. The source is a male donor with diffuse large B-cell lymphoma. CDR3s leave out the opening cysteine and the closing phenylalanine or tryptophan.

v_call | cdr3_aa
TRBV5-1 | ASSLEGRMGTDSAF
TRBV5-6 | ASSSFVGHYEQY
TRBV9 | ASSVAPLGGNTEAF
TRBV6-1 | ASSIQQGAPAGYT
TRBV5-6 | ASSFDTAPEAF
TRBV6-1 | ASSRGGLGHGYT
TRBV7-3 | ASSLSPAGTGHSGANVLT
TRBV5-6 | ASSLTAGGIFGELF
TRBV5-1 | ASSLVETQY
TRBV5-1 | ASSFGTLDTEAF
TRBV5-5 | ASSFGGTGTDTQY
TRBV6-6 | ASSYMDRGNYNEQF
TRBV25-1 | ASSELGTGELF
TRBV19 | ASRSDKGQVYSGYT
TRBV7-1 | ASSLGISGGSGTQY
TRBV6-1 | ASSGGIDEKLF
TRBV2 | ASSAQGSPDTQY
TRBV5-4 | ASSWGPPGQHTEAF
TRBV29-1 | SVERGQGGYGYT
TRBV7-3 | ASRSEGSLTEAF
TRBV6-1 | ASQAGWGDNEQF
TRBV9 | ASSGGDSNQPQH
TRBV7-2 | ASSSNSYEQY
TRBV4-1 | ASSQALSYMNTEAF
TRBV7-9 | ASTAFEGSSTGELF
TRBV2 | ASSERTSQKF
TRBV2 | ASMVGEGREQY
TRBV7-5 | ASSFTGGGEKLF
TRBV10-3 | AISPVKGGSSYEQY
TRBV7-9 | ASSLVDTEAF
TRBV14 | ASSQVQGSDTQY
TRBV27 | ASSFVRGEANTEAF
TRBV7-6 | ASSLAMGPEETQY
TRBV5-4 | ASSHSQGLRWEQY
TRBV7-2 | ASRPNANTGELF
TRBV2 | ASRDRRPGQGSDEQF
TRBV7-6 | ASSLGGNTGELF
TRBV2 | ASSATRGNTEAF
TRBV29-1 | SVDFGDYTEAF
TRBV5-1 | ASQRRDSTEAF
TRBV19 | ASSNWTGPLH
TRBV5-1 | ASSLVPGGNYGYT